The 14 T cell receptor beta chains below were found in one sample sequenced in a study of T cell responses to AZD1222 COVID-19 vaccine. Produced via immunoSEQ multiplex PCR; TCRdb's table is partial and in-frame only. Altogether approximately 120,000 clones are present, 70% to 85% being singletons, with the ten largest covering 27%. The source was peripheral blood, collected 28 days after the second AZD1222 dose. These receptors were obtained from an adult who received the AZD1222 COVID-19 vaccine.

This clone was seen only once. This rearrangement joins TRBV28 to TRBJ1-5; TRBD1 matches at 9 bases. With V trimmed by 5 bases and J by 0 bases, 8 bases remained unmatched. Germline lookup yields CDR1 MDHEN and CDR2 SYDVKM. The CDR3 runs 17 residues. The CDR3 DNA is TGTGCCAGCAGTCCCCTTCGGACAGGGGTTAGCAATCAGCCCCAGCATTTT. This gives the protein CASSPLRTGVSNQPQHF.

CDR3 sequence (DNA): TGTGCCACCAGTGAATCTACAGGGTCGTGGGGCTACACCTTC. Residues: CATSESTGSWGYTF. The chain employs TRBV24-1 and TRBJ1-2; D possibly corresponds to TRBD1 (6 bases). The CDR3 runs 14 residues. V lost 4 bases to trimming and J lost 8 bases, with 16 bases between them. Germline CDR1 and CDR2: KGHDR and SFDVKD.

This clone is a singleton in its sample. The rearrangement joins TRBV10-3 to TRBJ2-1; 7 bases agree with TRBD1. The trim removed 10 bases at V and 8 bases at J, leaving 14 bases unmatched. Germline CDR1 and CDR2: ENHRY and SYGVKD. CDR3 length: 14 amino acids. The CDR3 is CATHTEQGIDEQFF. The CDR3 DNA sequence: TGTGCCACCCATACGGAACAGGGGATCGATGAGCAGTTCTTC.

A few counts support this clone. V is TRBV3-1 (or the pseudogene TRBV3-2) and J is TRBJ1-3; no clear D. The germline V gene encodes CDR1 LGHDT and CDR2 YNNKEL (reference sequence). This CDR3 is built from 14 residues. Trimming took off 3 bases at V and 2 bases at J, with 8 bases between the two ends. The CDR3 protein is CASSHTRAGNTIYF. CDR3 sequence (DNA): TGTGCCAGCAGCCACACGCGGGCTGGAAACACCATATATTTT.

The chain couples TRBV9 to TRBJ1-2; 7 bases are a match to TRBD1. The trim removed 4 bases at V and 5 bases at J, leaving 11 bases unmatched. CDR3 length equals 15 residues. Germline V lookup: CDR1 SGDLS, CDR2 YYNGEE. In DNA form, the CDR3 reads TGTGCCAGCAGCCTATCCTCCGGGACAGTATATGGCTACACCTTC. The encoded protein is CASSLSSGTVYGYTF.

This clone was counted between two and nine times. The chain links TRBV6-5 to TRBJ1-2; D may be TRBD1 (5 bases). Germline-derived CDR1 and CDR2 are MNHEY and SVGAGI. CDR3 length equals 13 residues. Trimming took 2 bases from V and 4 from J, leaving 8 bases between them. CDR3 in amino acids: CASSYVGGYGYTF. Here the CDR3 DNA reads TGTGCCAGCAGTTACGTCGGGGGCTATGGCTACACCTTC.

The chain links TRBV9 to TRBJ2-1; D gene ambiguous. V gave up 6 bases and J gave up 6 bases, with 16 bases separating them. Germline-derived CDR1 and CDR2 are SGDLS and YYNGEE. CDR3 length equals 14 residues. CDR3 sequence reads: CASKKGPLGNEQFF. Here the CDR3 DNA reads TGTGCCAGCAAAAAGGGTCCCCTAGGCAATGAGCAGTTCTTC.

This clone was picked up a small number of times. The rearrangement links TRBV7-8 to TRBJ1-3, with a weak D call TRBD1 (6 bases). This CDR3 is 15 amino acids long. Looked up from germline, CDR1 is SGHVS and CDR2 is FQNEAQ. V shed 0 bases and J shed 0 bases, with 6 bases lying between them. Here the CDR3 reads CASSLATGSGNTIYF. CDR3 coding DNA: TGTGCCAGCAGCTTAGCGACAGGCTCTGGAAACACCATATATTTT.

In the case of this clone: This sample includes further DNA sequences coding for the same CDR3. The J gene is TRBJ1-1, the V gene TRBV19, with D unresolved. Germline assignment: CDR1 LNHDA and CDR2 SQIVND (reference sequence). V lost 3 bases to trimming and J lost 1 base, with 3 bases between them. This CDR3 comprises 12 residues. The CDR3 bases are TGTGCCAGTAGTATCCAGAACACTGAAGCTTTCTTT. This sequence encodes CASSIQNTEAFF.

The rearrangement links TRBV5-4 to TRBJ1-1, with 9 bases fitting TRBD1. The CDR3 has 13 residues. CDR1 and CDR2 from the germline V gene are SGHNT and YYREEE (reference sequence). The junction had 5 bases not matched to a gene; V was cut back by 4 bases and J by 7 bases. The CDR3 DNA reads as TGTGCCAGCAGCGTGACAGGGGGAGATGAAGCTTTCTTT. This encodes CASSVTGGDEAFF. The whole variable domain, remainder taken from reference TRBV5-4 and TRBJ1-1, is ETGVTQSPTHLIKTRGQQVTLRCSSQSGHNTVSWYQQALGQGPQFIFQYYREEENGRGNFPPRFSGLQFPNYSSELNVNALELDDSALYLCASSVTGGDEAFFGQGTRLTVV.

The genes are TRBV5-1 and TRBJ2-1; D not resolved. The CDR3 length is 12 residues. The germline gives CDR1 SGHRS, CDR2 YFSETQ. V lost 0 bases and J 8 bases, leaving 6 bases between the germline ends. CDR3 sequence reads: CASSLVVDEQFF. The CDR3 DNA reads TGCGCCAGCAGCTTGGTAGTAGATGAGCAGTTCTTC.

The CDR3 region is CASSLIRESSPLHF. The CDR3 region has the DNA TGTGCCAGCAGTTTAATCAGGGAAAGTTCACCCCTCCACTTT. The rearrangement uses TRBV28 and TRBJ1-6, with D tentatively TRBD1 (5 bases). CDR1 is MDHEN and CDR2 is SYDVKM in the germline V gene. Deletions cut 2 bases from V and 9 bases from J, with 11 bases between. This CDR3 spans 14 amino acids.

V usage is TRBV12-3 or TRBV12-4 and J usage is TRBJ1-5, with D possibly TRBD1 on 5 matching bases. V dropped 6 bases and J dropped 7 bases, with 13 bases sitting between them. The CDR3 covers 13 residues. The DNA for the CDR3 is TGTGCCAGCAGCGCACACGGGGGACAGCCCCAGCATTTT. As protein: CASSAHGGQPQHF.

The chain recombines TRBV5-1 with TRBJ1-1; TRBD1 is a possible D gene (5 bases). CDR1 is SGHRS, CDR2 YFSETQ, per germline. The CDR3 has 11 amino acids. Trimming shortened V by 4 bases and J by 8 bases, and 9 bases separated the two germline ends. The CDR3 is CASSQGGEAFF. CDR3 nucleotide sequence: TGCGCCAGCAGCCAGGGCGGCGAAGCTTTCTTT.